The next 12 T cell receptor beta chains were all read from a single sample in a study of post-analysis software for immune sequencing data. The study, taken as a whole, reports: A few TRBV segments occurring more often in patients than controls included TRBV5-6, TRBV5-1 and TRBV20-1.

No cognate antigen is known for these TCRs. The TCR beta cDNA libraries carried unique molecular identifiers. TCRdb passed the PCR reads through MiXCR, listing each CDR3 protein once. The data show about 680,000 distinct CDR3 sequences, 55% to 60% seen once. The specimen was blood. These receptor sequences come from a girl aged 2 to 9 with multiple sclerosis.

The J gene is TRBJ2-3, the V gene TRBV18; TRBD1 might be the D (5 bases). The germline V gene has CDR1 KGHSH and CDR2 LQKENI. This CDR3 region has 13 residues. Trimming left V 3 bases short and J 2 bases short, with 6 bases between. CDR3 amino acids: CASSPTATDTQYF. CDR3 bases: TGTGCCAGCTCACCGACAGCCACAGATACGCAGTATTTT.

This clonotype was counted only a few times. This rearrangement joins TRBV10-3 to TRBJ2-1; D gene uncertain. Deletions cut 0 bases from V and 4 bases from J, with 13 bases between. The CDR3 is 16 amino acids. The germline gives CDR1 ENHRY, CDR2 SYGVKD. CDR3 DNA sequence: TGTGCCATCAGTGAGTCTAGTAGTGCGGCATACAATGAGCAGTTCTTC. Its protein product is CAISESSSAAYNEQFF.

This clonotype appeared a single time. This CDR3 reads CASSRADRPGKNIQYF. The DNA for the CDR3 is TGCGCCAGCAGCCGGGCGGACAGGCCCGGCAAAAACATTCAGTACTTC. The chain employs TRBV5-1 and TRBJ2-4; 7 bases fit TRBD1. This CDR3 comprises 16 residues. V lost 4 bases and J lost 3; bases outside the gene matches: 10. CDR1 and CDR2 from the germline V gene are SGHRS and YFSETQ. Full variable domain (outside the CDR3, taken from reference TRBV5-1 and TRBJ2-4): KAGVTQTPRYLIKTRGQQVTLSCSPISGHRSVSWYQQTPGQGLQFLFEYFSETQRNKGNFPGRFSGRQFSNSRSEMNVSTLELGDSALYLCASSRADRPGKNIQYFGAGTRLSVL.

The rearrangement uses TRBV29-1 and TRBJ1-1; TRBD1 is a possible D gene (6 bases). V dropped 6 bases and J dropped 5 bases, with 16 bases sitting between them. CDR3 length: 13 residues. CDR1 is SQVTM and CDR2 is ANQGSEA in the germline V gene. The CDR3 coding sequence is TGCAGCGTCGCCCCCAGGGGACGGACTGAAGCTTTCTTT. Translating gives CSVAPRGRTEAFF.

The chain employs TRBV12-3 or TRBV12-4 and TRBJ1-1; D uncertain. Trimming removed 5 bases from V and 5 bases from J, with 18 bases in between. The CDR3 is made up of 15 amino acids. CDR3 residues: CASSTHWEVGTEAFF. The DNA for the CDR3 is TGTGCCAGCAGTACCCACTGGGAAGTTGGGACTGAAGCTTTCTTT.

V usage is TRBV3-1 and J usage is TRBJ2-2; D gene uncertain. CDR3 length: 13 residues. With 1 base removed from V and 5 bases from J, the gap between germline ends came to 5 bases. The V gene's germline CDR1 is LGHDT and CDR2 YNNKEL (reference sequence). CDR3 amino acids: CASSQVDTGELFF. The DNA of the CDR3 is TGTGCCAGCAGCCAAGTAGATACCGGGGAGCTGTTTTTT.

The chain combines TRBV7-9 with TRBJ1-1; maybe TRBD1 (6 bases). Trimming shortened V by 5 bases and J by 4 bases, and 8 bases separated the two germline ends. The CDR3 is made up of 12 amino acids. Germline-derived CDR1 and CDR2 are SEHNR and FQNEAQ (reference sequence). This CDR3 is CASSAQGTEAFF. CDR3 DNA: TGTGCCAGCAGCGCACAGGGCACTGAAGCTTTCTTT. Supplemented by reference TRBV7-9 and TRBJ1-1, the full variable domain reads DTGVSQNPRHKITKRGQNVTFRCDPISEHNRLYWYRQTLGQGPEFLTYFQNEAQLEKSRLLSDRFSAERPKGSFSTLEIQRTEQGDSAMYLCASSAQGTEAFFGQGTRLTVV.

The chain has TRBV20-1 and TRBJ2-3; TRBD2 matches at 7 bases. CDR3 length equals 14 residues. In germline, CDR1 is DFQATT, CDR2 SNEGSKA (reference sequence). The J segment lost 1 base and the V segment lost 8 bases, leaving 9 bases of the junction unmatched. The CDR3 is CSTRGVAGTDTQYF. For the CDR3, the DNA is TGCAGTACCCGGGGGGTAGCGGGCACAGATACGCAGTATTTT.

V and J are TRBV11-2 and TRBJ2-7; D possibly corresponds to TRBD2 (6 bases). V was cut by 0 bases and J by 5 bases, with 20 bases left in between. The V gene's germline CDR1 is SGHAT and CDR2 FQNNGV. This CDR3 spans 17 amino acids. The CDR3 spells CASSLETAGRWWHEQYF. Here the CDR3 DNA reads TGTGCCAGCAGCTTAGAGACCGCAGGGAGGTGGTGGCACGAGCAGTACTTC. Combining the CDR3 with reference TRBV11-2 and TRBJ2-7 gives the whole variable domain EAGVAQSPRYKIIEKRQSVAFWCNPISGHATLYWYQQILGQGPKLLIQFQNNGVVDDSQLPKDRFSAERLKGVDSTLKIQPAKLEDSAVYLCASSLETAGRWWHEQYFGPGTRLTVT.

The table lists this clonotype with a few counts. The chain has TRBV27 and TRBJ2-5; a possible D gene is TRBD1 (6 bases). Trimming pared 8 bases from V and 1 base from J, leaving 17 bases between. This CDR3 has 15 amino acids. From germline, CDR1 is MNHEY and CDR2 SMNVEV (reference sequence). DNA for the CDR3: TGTGCCAGCGGTATTTCTGGACAGCGCCAAGAGACCCAGTACTTC. It encodes CASGISGQRQETQYF.

The V gene is TRBV7-2, the J gene TRBJ2-7; the D is unclear. Germline lookup yields CDR1 SGHTA and CDR2 FQGNSA. The CDR3 covers 13 residues. V shed 2 bases and J shed 3 bases, with 8 bases lying between them. This CDR3 is CTSSLNRLYEQYF. The CDR3 nucleotides read TGTACCAGCAGCTTAAACAGACTCTACGAGCAGTACTTC. Combining the CDR3 with reference TRBV7-2 and TRBJ2-7 gives the whole variable domain GAGVSQSPSNKVTEKGKDVELRCDPISGHTALYWYRQSLGQGLEFLIYFQGNSAPDKSGLPSDRFSAERTGGSVSTLTIQRTQQEDSAVYLCTSSLNRLYEQYFGPGTRLTVT.

The chain recombines TRBV7-9 with TRBJ2-1; TRBD1 aligns across 9 bases. V lost 8 bases and J lost 6; bases outside the gene matches: 8. CDR1 and CDR2 from the germline V gene are SEHNR and FQNEAQ (reference sequence). The CDR3 covers 14 residues. CDR3 nucleotide sequence: TGTGCCAGCTGGGGGACAGGGATAGGCAATGAGCAGTTCTTC. Translation gives CASWGTGIGNEQFF.